Included here is one T cell receptor beta chain sequence, with context. The antigen it binds to is not known. No per-base quality is available; no much larger clone lies one base away. The library relied on the immunoSEQ multiplex PCR assay. For the multiplex PCR, a mixture combining 60 forward primers for TCR Vbeta segments and 13 reverse primers for TCR Jbeta segments was used. The CDR3 region of rearranged TCR beta genes was amplified from genomic DNA with a multiplex PCR assay. Amplified TCR beta libraries were sequenced as 87-base-pair reads on the Illumina HiSeq System. For the original study's pipeline: Across the 600 to 700 repertoires, a later analysis counted around 80 million unique TCR beta chains, around 11 million of which were shared by at least two donors. A nearest-neighbor algorithm error-corrected the raw reads and collapsed the reads into unique sequences, merging closely related sequences to remove PCR and sequencing errors. To assign V, D and J gene segments, CDR3 sequences were aligned to IMGT reference sequences. For a sequence to be retained, a match of at least six nucleotides was required to both a V gene segment and a J gene segment. A rearrangement counted as productive if the CDR3 had no stop codons and remained in frame with V and J, and every other rearrangement counted as non-productive. Following IMGT convention, CDR3 was defined as the stretch from the second conserved V-encoded cysteine to the conserved J-encoded phenylalanine. In an earlier analysis of roughly 580 of the donors, sequences lacking an unambiguous match to a single V gene segment were excluded. In an earlier analysis of several hundred of the donors, V segments were called functional above 56.7% productive rearrangements and were called segregating when the between-donor standard deviation exceeded 5%. A statistical classification framework was built to diagnose cytomegalovirus status from the catalog of TCR beta chain sequences. A later analysis assigned V and J genes by comparing TCR nucleotide sequences with IMGT/GENE-DB human TR gene sequences. The TCRdist pipeline was used in a later analysis to assign CDR3 sequences and most-parsimonious VDJ recombination scenarios. In a later analysis, every TCR beta chain was defined by the combination of its CDR3 amino acid sequence and its V-gene family, and reads without a unique V-gene family were dropped. In a later analysis, 500 to 650 highly shared, low-generation-probability nucleotide sequences were removed to address suspected cross-contamination and a sequencing artifact. A later analysis calculated a clonal expansion index for each public chain from normalized within-repertoire ranks of inferred template counts. In a later analysis, generation probabilities were computed using a VDJ recombination model fitted to out-of-frame rearrangements, and the results were checked against IGoR. In a later analysis, TCR-TCR, TCR-HLA and TCR-CMV co-occurrence was scored with hypergeometric tests, and a repertoire-size bias correction was applied to TCR pairs. To estimate false discovery rates, a later analysis permuted the HLA or CMV assignments 20 times. In a later analysis, co-occurring TCRs were grouped using DBSCAN, with TCRdist sequence similarity added in when clustering inside HLA-allele-positive subsets. Repertoires with fewer than 30,000 or more than 120,000 public chains were left out of co-occurrence clustering, as were a few repertoires with anomalous nucleotide sharing. The clones in this table, taken by TCRdb from immuneACCESS, are in-frame only. Not every clone is retained; where verified, under half of the shortfall comes from an unresolved V gene, and the cause of the rest is unknown. D and trimming were read from the DNA, whereas the V and J calls and clone size are those reported in that table. This sample gives around 100,000 clones in total; roughly 68% of them show up just once. The top ten clonotypes cover 2.2% of the sample.

The cohort comprised some 700 healthy bone marrow donors. Cohort members were all nominally healthy when sampled, although unrecorded immune exposures were likely present. The donor was CMV seronegative and was included in the group of several hundred seronegative cohort members. A peripheral blood sample was provided by each donor, and peripheral blood mononuclear cells were used for TCR beta sequencing. Genomic DNA extraction from the blood cell samples was performed with the Qiagen DNeasy Blood Extraction Kit. This specimen comes from a study of cytomegalovirus exposure and HLA in healthy donors (dated by TCRdb to about 2017). Looking at the study overall: According to an earlier analysis of several hundred of the donors, roughly 180 million T cells yielded roughly 110 million unique TCR beta sequences and 276 Gb of sequence data. An early release covering roughly 600 HLA-typed donors comprised about 300 gigabases of sequencing data and about 90 million unique TCR sequences. The genetic ancestry cluster associated with self-reported Caucasian donors included about four fifths of the 350 to 500 genotyped donors. The aim of the study was to test whether cataloging public T cell receptors could identify signatures of past pathogen exposure. Using immunosequencing, the study profiled T cell repertoires from fewer than 700 subjects and related those repertoires to cytomegalovirus serostatus. Along with the approximately 700-subject first cohort, a separate validation cohort of roughly 110 different subjects was used. The study combined high-throughput TCR immunosequencing, statistical association of individual TCRs with disease status, and machine learning to predict cytomegalovirus infection status. In a later analysis, previously published TCR beta repertoires from several hundred donors were re-analyzed and high-resolution HLA genotyping was added so that TCR occurrence patterns could be studied. In the later analysis, no new phenotypic data were used to find candidate immune exposures; instead, reliance was placed on TCR beta sequences and their occurrence across donors. To decide whether each TCR beta V gene segment behaved as functional or pseudogenic, an earlier analysis of several hundred of the donors relied on high-throughput TCR beta sequencing. Donor age, sex, ethnicity and CMV serostatus were compiled alongside the repertoire data. In a later genetic analysis, genome-wide SNP genotypes for about three fifths of the 666 donors were used, and that subset was treated as a discovery cohort. All discovery cohort repertoires had been generated using a single sequencing platform. Both class I and class II loci were covered by HLA typing, at four-digit resolution. The number of donors typed differed by locus, with roughly 620-640 for A, B, C, DRB1 and DQB1, around 500 for DQA1, nearly 610 for DPA1, and 472 for DPB1. Roughly five DR-DQ haplotypes were handled as single units for association and clustering, since linkage in the cohort was strong. On average, around 240,000 unique TCR beta nucleotide sequences were sequenced per donor among 398 genotyped donors of the cohort, with 15% to 20% of those sequences being non-productive.

Overall study results and their limits: According to a later analysis, TCR association rates differed among HLA loci, with DRB1 alleles showing the most associated TCRs and HLA-C alleles showing the fewest. Across donors, most TCR sequences were observed very rarely, whereas some public TCRs were present in many individuals. A cluster of highly shared sequence variants was judged likely to be a technical artifact of the sequencing pipeline. In vitro tests confirmed that a few of the cytomegalovirus-associated TCR beta chains recognize cytomegalovirus antigens. In this cohort, only TCR beta chains were sequenced, and detectable features were limited by the absence of alpha or paired-chain data. A further reported finding was that TCR beta sequences accurately predicted the HLA-A and HLA-B alleles for most subjects in the first cohort. CMV serostatus was the only immune exposure information available for the cohort. The study listed 150 to 200 TCR beta chains as associated with cytomegalovirus. Presence/absence analyses assumed roughly uniform sequencing depth across donors, an assumption that may not hold. A later analysis reported that several top co-occurrence clusters appeared linked to parvovirus B19, influenza, CMV and Epstein-Barr virus. Because counts were too low, approximately 18 rarely observed V segments, including chromosome 9 orphons, were excluded from the earlier analysis of several hundred of the donors. Because some donors lacked HLA typing at each locus, the association tests relied only on the typed subset. In a later genetic analysis, a missense DCLRE1C variant was associated with V-gene and J-gene trimming of TCR beta chains, and the association was replicated in an independent cohort. Linkage disequilibrium might explain the correlated functional status among segregating V segments, but an unknown experimental factor could not be excluded. Some IMGT-functional V segments, including TRBV6-2 and TRBV6-3, could not be told apart with the 87-base-pair reads, so those segments were excluded. According to a later analysis, most CMV-associated TCR beta chains appeared to be HLA-restricted, and the HLA associations seemed to be driven largely by CMV exposure. In a later analysis, HLA-associated TCR beta chains showed more clonal expansion and lower generation probabilities than non-associated chains that were equally common. When HLA alleles, especially DR and DQ, strongly co-occurred, TCR associations were difficult to assign to individual alleles. In a later genetic analysis, fewer N-insertions in productive TCRs were reported among donors in an Asian-associated ancestry cluster than the 666-donor mean. A later analysis associated 16,951 TCR beta sequences with specific HLA alleles at a false discovery rate of 0.05. According to the authors, the approach could potentially be generalized to other disease states and immunological phenotypes. The classifier was reported to diagnose cytomegalovirus status with high specificity and sensitivity in both the original and validation cohorts. In an earlier analysis of over 550 of the donors, most TCR beta V segments were observed in productive rearrangements about 87% or about 30% of the time, broadly matching IMGT annotations.

The germline V gene specifies MNHNS as CDR1 and SASEGT as CDR2. The CDR3 goes from the cysteine to the phenylalanine over 15 residues. Only the CDR3 DNA stays, 45 bases, in frame from base 1. Relative to germline, V is missing 4 bases and J is missing 2 bases, with 3 bases of the junction outside any gene match. This clonotype originated in a woman aged 25 to 39 in good health and CMV-seronegative. The sample taken for sequencing was PBMCs. Here the chain combines TRBV6-1 and TRBJ2-3, with TRBD2 matching 10 junction bases. The DNA sequence is given as TGTGCCAGCAGTGCGCTAGCGGGAGTCACAGATACGCAGTATTTT. Translated, this gives CASSALAGVTDTQYF.